This is a list of T cell receptor beta chains from one sample in a study of blood T cell repertoires in COVID-19. Libraries were prepared by immunoSEQ multiplex PCR; TCRdb keeps only in-frame clonotypes and omits some of them. The sample holds 85,000 to 100,000 clones, roughly 75% seen once. The material sequenced was peripheral blood. The receptors stem from a man between 50 and 59 years old who had recovered from COVID-19. Both conserved end residues are part of each CDR3. The D gene is left open where the match is weak. Size values are once, few and many counts, or a class for expanded clones, and some rows have none.

v_gene: TRBV4-3
j_gene: TRBJ2-5
abundance: .
d_gene: TRBD2
CDR3nt: TGCGCCAGCAGCTTCGGACTAGCGGGAGCGGATGAGACCCAGTACTTC
CDR3aa: CASSFGLAGADETQYF

v_gene: TRBV27
j_gene: TRBJ2-1
abundance: few
d_gene: TRBD2
CDR3nt: TGTGCCAGCAATACAGCGGGGGAGTGGTTCTTC
CDR3aa: CASNTAGEWFF

v_gene: TRBV19
j_gene: TRBJ1-1
abundance: .
d_gene: .
CDR3nt: TGTGCCAGCCAAGGACAGCTGTACACTGAAGCTTTCTTT
CDR3aa: CASQGQLYTEAFF

v_gene: TRBV28
j_gene: TRBJ1-5
abundance: .
d_gene: .
CDR3nt: TGTGCCAGCAGTTTGGGAGGGGACGGTCAGCCCCAGCATTTT
CDR3aa: CASSLGGDGQPQHF

v_gene: TRBV27
j_gene: TRBJ1-1
abundance: .
d_gene: .
CDR3nt: TGTGCCAGCAGTTTAAGCAGGGCGGTCACTGAAGCTTTCTTT
CDR3aa: CASSLSRAVTEAFF

v_gene: TRBV7-9
j_gene: TRBJ2-7
abundance: .
d_gene: .
CDR3nt: TGTGCCAGCAGCGCCTGGGACTTAGACAACGAGCAGTACTTC
CDR3aa: CASSAWDLDNEQYF

v_gene: TRBV2
j_gene: TRBJ1-1
abundance: .
d_gene: .
CDR3nt: TGTGCCAGCCCAAATCTCGCCCGGGAAGCTTTCTTT
CDR3aa: CASPNLAREAFF

v_gene: TRBV28
j_gene: TRBJ2-1
abundance: .
d_gene: .
CDR3nt: TGTGCCAGCAGTCCAATAGCCCGCTCCTACAATGAGCAGTTCTTC
CDR3aa: CASSPIARSYNEQFF

v_gene: TRBV3-1/TRBV3-2
j_gene: TRBJ2-7
abundance: .
d_gene: .
CDR3nt: TGTGCCAGCAGCCGCCTGGAGGGACCGGCTCACTTC
CDR3aa: CASSRLEGPAHF

v_gene: TRBV27
j_gene: TRBJ1-6
abundance: .
d_gene: TRBD1
CDR3nt: TGTGCCAGCAGTCGCCCCCGGACAGGGGGTAATAATTCACCCCTCCACTTT
CDR3aa: CASSRPRTGGNNSPLHF

v_gene: TRBV5-1
j_gene: TRBJ2-7
abundance: .
d_gene: TRBD1
CDR3nt: TGCGCCAGCAGCTCGATCCCCGGGACAGGGGCCTACGAGCAGTACTTC
CDR3aa: CASSSIPGTGAYEQYF

v_gene: TRBV6-2/TRBV6-3
j_gene: TRBJ2-1
abundance: .
d_gene: TRBD2
CDR3nt: TGTGCCAGCAGCCCCAGGACGGGAGGACGCGATGAGCAGTTCTTC
CDR3aa: CASSPRTGGRDEQFF

v_gene: TRBV15
j_gene: TRBJ2-7
abundance: .
d_gene: TRBD2
CDR3nt: TGTGCCACCAGCAGAGTTATAGCGGGCGAGCAGTACTTC
CDR3aa: CATSRVIAGEQYF

v_gene: TRBV19
j_gene: TRBJ2-1
abundance: .
d_gene: TRBD2
CDR3nt: TGTGCCAGTATAAAGAACAGCGGGGGGGATAATGAGCAGTTCTTC
CDR3aa: CASIKNSGGDNEQFF

v_gene: TRBV9
j_gene: TRBJ1-1
abundance: few
d_gene: TRBD1
CDR3nt: TGTGCCAGCAGCTCTCACCCAGGGGGCATCACTGAAGCTTTCTTT
CDR3aa: CASSSHPGGITEAFF

v_gene: TRBV2
j_gene: TRBJ1-4
abundance: .
d_gene: TRBD1
CDR3nt: TGTGCCAGCCGACCGGACAGGGACCGATCTCTGTTTTTT
CDR3aa: CASRPDRDRSLFF

v_gene: TRBV7-3
j_gene: TRBJ1-6
abundance: .
d_gene: .
CDR3nt: TGTGCCAGCAGCAAGACACAATATAATTCACCCCTCCACTTT
CDR3aa: CASSKTQYNSPLHF

v_gene: TRBV5-6
j_gene: TRBJ1-5
abundance: .
d_gene: TRBD1
CDR3nt: TGTGCCAGCAGCCATTTTTTGGACAGGGAACGGGATCAGCCCCAGCATTTT
CDR3aa: CASSHFLDRERDQPQHF

v_gene: TRBV19
j_gene: TRBJ1-1
abundance: .
d_gene: TRBD1
CDR3nt: TGTGCCAGTAGTACGACAGGGATCGGGACTGAAGCTTTCTTT
CDR3aa: CASSTTGIGTEAFF

v_gene: TRBV6-2/TRBV6-3
j_gene: TRBJ1-2
abundance: .
d_gene: .
CDR3nt: TGTGCCAGCAGTTACCGGGAATACTATGGCTACACCTTC
CDR3aa: CASSYREYYGYTF

v_gene: TRBV29-1
j_gene: TRBJ2-2
abundance: .
d_gene: TRBD1
CDR3nt: TGCAGCGTTCCCATCGACAGGGGAGACACCGGGGAGCTGTTTTTT
CDR3aa: CSVPIDRGDTGELFF